These T cell receptor beta chains were read from a single sample in a study of type 1 regulatory T cells. TCRdb redid the calling of the reads with MiXCR, one entry per CDR3 protein. The sample lists about 71,000 distinct CDR3 sequences; more than 20% were seen once. The antigens these receptors bind are not known. The sample consisted of cultured type 1 regulatory T (Tr1) cells, either the whole culture or a sorted fraction (not recorded which). The receptor set was obtained from a human donor in good health. CDR3s include the opening cysteine and the closing phenylalanine or tryptophan. A D gene is named only where the DNA matches it firmly. Clone sizes are given selectively: once, few, many, or a class where the clone is expanded.

j_call	clone_size	d_call	v_call	cdr3_aa	cdr3_nt
TRBJ2-6	NA	NA	TRBV24-1	CATSPDGRWANVLTF	TGTGCCACCAGTCCCGATGGAAGGTGGGCCAACGTCCTGACTTTC
TRBJ2-5	few	NA	TRBV20-1	CSAYLRETQYF	TGCAGTGCGTACCTTCGCGAGACCCAGTACTTC
TRBJ2-3	NA	NA	TRBV20-1	CSARAGAKGTDTQYF	TGCAGTGCTAGAGCTGGAGCGAAAGGGACAGATACGCAGTATTTT
TRBJ1-1	few	NA	TRBV5-1	CASSLDPGDRSEAFF	TGCGCCAGCAGCTTGGACCCTGGAGACAGGTCTGAAGCTTTCTTT
TRBJ1-1	many	NA	TRBV2	CASSLQGMNTEAFF	TGTGCCAGCAGCTTACAGGGCATGAACACTGAAGCTTTCTTT
TRBJ1-1	few	NA	TRBV12-3/TRBV12-4	CASSFGPQGNTEAFF	TGTGCCAGCAGTTTTGGACCTCAGGGGAACACTGAAGCTTTCTTT
TRBJ1-2	few	NA	TRBV5-1	CASSSDSYGYTF	TGCGCCAGCAGCTCGGACAGTTATGGCTACACCTTC
TRBJ2-2	few	NA	TRBV9	CASSVSGLTGELFF	TGTGCCAGCAGCGTAAGCGGCCTCACCGGGGAGCTGTTTTTT
TRBJ1-1	NA	NA	TRBV12-3/TRBV12-4	CASSLVGVEAFF	TGTGCCAGCAGTTTAGTGGGCGTAGAAGCTTTCTTC
TRBJ1-5	few	NA	TRBV27	CASRAGALGNQPQHF	TGTGCCAGCCGTGCTGGAGCGCTCGGTAATCAGCCCCAGCATTTT
TRBJ2-1	NA	TRBD2	TRBV10-3	CAISGTSGRLVEQFF	TGTGCCATCAGTGGAACTAGCGGGAGGTTGGTTGAGCAGTTCTTC
TRBJ1-1	few	NA	TRBV5-5	CASSVTAGNTEAFF	TGTGCCAGCAGCGTCACCGCAGGGAACACTGAAGCTTTCTTT
TRBJ1-2	few	TRBD1	TRBV12-3/TRBV12-4	CATGQASNYGYTF	TGTGCCACTGGACAGGCCTCTAACTATGGCTACACCTTC
TRBJ2-3	few	TRBD2	TRBV24-1	CATAVAGGRDTQYF	TGTGCCACCGCAGTGGCGGGAGGAAGGGATACGCAGTATTTT
TRBJ2-1	NA	TRBD2	TRBV5-1	CASSLGLAGVQEQFF	TGCGCCAGCAGCTTGGGTTTAGCGGGAGTACAGGAGCAGTTCTTC
TRBJ2-2	few	NA	TRBV6-5	CASSRQVNTGELFF	TGTGCCAGCAGTCGACAGGTTAACACCGGGGAGCTGTTTTTT
TRBJ2-3	many	TRBD2	TRBV20-1	CSAGGAGGHTDTQYF	TGCAGTGCCGGCGGAGCGGGAGGGCACACAGATACGCAGTATTTT
TRBJ2-1	few	TRBD2	TRBV20-1	CSASAREGNRNEQFF	TGCAGTGCTAGTGCACGGGAGGGCAATAGGAATGAGCAGTTCTTC
TRBJ2-7	NA	TRBD1	TRBV7-9	CASSSDRDSYEQYF	TGTGCCAGCAGCTCCGACAGGGACTCCTACGAGCAGTACTTC
TRBJ1-1	NA	TRBD1	TRBV5-1	CASSLGDRANTEAFF	TGCGCCAGCAGCTTGGGGGACAGGGCGAACACTGAAGCTTTCTTT
TRBJ1-2	few	TRBD1	TRBV7-2	CASSSQGVIYGYTF	TGTGCCAGCAGCTCGCAGGGGGTAATCTATGGCTACACCTTC
TRBJ2-7	many	NA	TRBV5-1	CASSLGRAEQYF	TGCGCCAGCAGCTTGGGACGGGCCGAGCAGTACTTC
TRBJ2-3	few	NA	TRBV7-2	CASSFGRPIDTQYF	TGTGCCAGCAGCTTCGGCCGACCGATAGATACGCAGTATTTT
TRBJ2-7	NA	TRBD1	TRBV7-3	CAGSLSGGSYEQYF	TGTGCCGGCAGCTTATCAGGGGGTTCCTACGAGCAGTACTTC
TRBJ2-1	few	TRBD2	TRBV18	CASSPGGTSGNNEQFF	TGTGCCAGCTCACCAGGCGGGACTAGCGGGAACAATGAGCAGTTCTTC
TRBJ1-1	few	NA	TRBV20-1	CSAPGVRGRYTEAFF	TGCAGTGCTCCGGGGGTGCGGGGGCGTTACACTGAAGCTTTCTTT
TRBJ2-2	few	TRBD1	TRBV5-1	CASSLTKSTGQVRELFF	TGCGCCAGCAGCTTGACCAAATCGACAGGACAGGTTCGGGAGCTGTTTTTT
TRBJ2-5	many	NA	TRBV10-3	CAISQFAQETQYF	TGTGCCATCTCCCAGTTTGCCCAAGAGACCCAGTACTTC
TRBJ2-3	NA	NA	TRBV5-1	CASSRGADTQYF	TGCGCCAGCAGCCGAGGGGCAGATACGCAGTATTTT
TRBJ2-5	NA	TRBD2	TRBV19	CASSPSISGLAGVTETQYF	TGTGCCAGTAGTCCAAGTATATCGGGACTAGCGGGAGTTACTGAGACCCAGTACTTC
TRBJ2-7	few	NA	TRBV7-3	CASSVQGQAGYEQYF	TGTGCCAGCAGCGTCCAGGGGCAAGCCGGCTACGAGCAGTACTTC
TRBJ2-7	once	NA	TRBV20-1	CSARILDSRLEQYF	TGCAGTGCTAGAATTCTGGACTCAAGGCTCGAGCAGTACTTC
TRBJ1-2	NA	TRBD1	TRBV7-2	CASSLYRGYGYTF	TGTGCCAGCAGCTTATACAGGGGCTATGGCTACACCTTC
TRBJ2-3	NA	TRBD2	TRBV29-1	CSVPGLATDTQYF	TGCAGCGTTCCGGGACTAGCCACAGATACGCAGTATTTT
TRBJ1-5	many	NA	TRBV5-1	CASSSGTIDQPQHF	TGCGCCAGCAGCTCGGGGACAATAGATCAGCCCCAGCATTTT
TRBJ1-2	few	NA	TRBV24-1	CATSDQARYYGYTF	TGTGCCACCAGTGATCAGGCCCGCTACTATGGCTACACCTTC
TRBJ2-2	NA	NA	TRBV6-2/TRBV6-3	CASSFRDPTLGELFF	TGTGCCAGCAGCTTCAGGGATCCTACCCTCGGGGAGCTGTTTTTT
TRBJ2-1	few	NA	TRBV24-1	CATSDWTSYNEQFF	TGTGCCACCAGTGATTGGACATCCTACAATGAGCAGTTCTTC
TRBJ1-1	few	NA	TRBV12-3/TRBV12-4	CASSPQWTEAFF	TGTGCCAGCAGTCCGCAATGGACTGAAGCTTTCTTT
TRBJ1-5	few	NA	TRBV18	CASSSQVSNQPQHF	TGTGCCAGCTCATCACAAGTAAGCAATCAGCCCCAGCATTTT
TRBJ1-1	few	NA	TRBV7-9	CASSLAGPEAFF	TGTGCCAGCAGCTTAGCAGGTCCTGAAGCTTTCTTT
TRBJ2-1	NA	NA	TRBV20-1	CSAGGRGGQRNEQFF	TGCAGTGCTGGGGGAAGGGGCGGACAGAGGAATGAGCAGTTCTTC
TRBJ2-7	NA	NA	TRBV20-1	CSAKGKLGYEQYF	TGCAGTGCTAAGGGGAAGCTCGGCTACGAGCAGTACTTC
TRBJ2-4	NA	NA	TRBV7-8	CASSPTLAKNIQYF	TGTGCCAGCAGTCCTACATTAGCCAAAAACATTCAGTACTTC
TRBJ1-1	few	NA	TRBV6-2/TRBV6-3	CASRGGPGRSTEAFF	TGTGCCAGCAGGGGGGGTCCCGGACGCTCCACTGAAGCTTTCTTT
TRBJ2-7	few	NA	TRBV6-5	CASSYSTAPRNSYEQYF	TGTGCCAGCAGTTACTCGACAGCGCCAAGGAACTCCTACGAGCAGTACTTC